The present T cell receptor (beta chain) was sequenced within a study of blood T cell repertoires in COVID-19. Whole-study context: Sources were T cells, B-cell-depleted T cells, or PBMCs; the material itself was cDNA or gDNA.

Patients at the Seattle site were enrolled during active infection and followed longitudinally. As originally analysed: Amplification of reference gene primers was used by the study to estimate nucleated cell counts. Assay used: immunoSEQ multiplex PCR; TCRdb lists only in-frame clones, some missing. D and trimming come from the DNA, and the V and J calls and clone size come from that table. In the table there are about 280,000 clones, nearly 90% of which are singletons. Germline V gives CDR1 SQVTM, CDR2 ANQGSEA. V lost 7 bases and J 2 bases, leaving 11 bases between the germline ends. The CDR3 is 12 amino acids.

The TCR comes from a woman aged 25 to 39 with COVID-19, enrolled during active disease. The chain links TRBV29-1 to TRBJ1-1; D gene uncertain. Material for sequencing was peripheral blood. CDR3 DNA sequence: TGCAGCGCCCGGGCGGGAAACACTGAAGCTTTCTTT. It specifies CSARAGNTEAFF. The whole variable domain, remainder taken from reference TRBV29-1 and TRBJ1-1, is SAVISQKPSRDICQRGTSLTIQCQVDSQVTMMFWYRQQPGQSLTLIATANQGSEATYESGFVIDKFPISRPNLTFSTLTVSNMSPEDSSIYLCSARAGNTEAFFGQGTRLTVV.